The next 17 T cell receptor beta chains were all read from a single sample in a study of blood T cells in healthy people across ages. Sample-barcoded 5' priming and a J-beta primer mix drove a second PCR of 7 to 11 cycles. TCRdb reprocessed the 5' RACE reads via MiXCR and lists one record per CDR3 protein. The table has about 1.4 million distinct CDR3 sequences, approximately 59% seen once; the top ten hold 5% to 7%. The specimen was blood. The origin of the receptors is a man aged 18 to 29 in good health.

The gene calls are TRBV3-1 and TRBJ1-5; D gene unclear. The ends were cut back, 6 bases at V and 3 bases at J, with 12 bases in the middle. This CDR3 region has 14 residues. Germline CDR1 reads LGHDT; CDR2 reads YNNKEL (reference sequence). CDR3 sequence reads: CASSPQVSNQPQHF. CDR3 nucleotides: TGTGCCAGCAGTCCCCAGGTTTCCAATCAGCCCCAGCATTTT.

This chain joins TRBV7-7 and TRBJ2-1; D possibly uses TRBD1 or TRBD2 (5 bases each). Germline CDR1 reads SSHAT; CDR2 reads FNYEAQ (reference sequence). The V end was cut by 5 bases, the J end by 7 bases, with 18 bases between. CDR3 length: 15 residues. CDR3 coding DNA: TGTGCCAGCAGCCAAAATCCGGGACGGGCGAATGAGCAGTTCTTC. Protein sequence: CASSQNPGRANEQFF.

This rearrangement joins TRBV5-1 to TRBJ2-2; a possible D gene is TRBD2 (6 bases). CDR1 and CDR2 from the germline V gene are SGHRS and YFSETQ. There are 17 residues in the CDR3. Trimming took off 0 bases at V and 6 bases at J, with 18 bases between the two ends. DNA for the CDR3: TGCGCCAGCAGCTTGGCCTCCTTTGCGGGGCTTGCCGGGGAGCTGTTTTTT. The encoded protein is CASSLASFAGLAGELFF.

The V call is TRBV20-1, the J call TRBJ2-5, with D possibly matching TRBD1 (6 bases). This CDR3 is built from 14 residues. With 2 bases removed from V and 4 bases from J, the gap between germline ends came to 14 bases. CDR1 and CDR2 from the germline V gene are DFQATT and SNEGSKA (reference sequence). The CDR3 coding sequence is TGCAGTGCTAGATTAACAGGGAGTATAGAGACCCAGTACTTC. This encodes CSARLTGSIETQYF.

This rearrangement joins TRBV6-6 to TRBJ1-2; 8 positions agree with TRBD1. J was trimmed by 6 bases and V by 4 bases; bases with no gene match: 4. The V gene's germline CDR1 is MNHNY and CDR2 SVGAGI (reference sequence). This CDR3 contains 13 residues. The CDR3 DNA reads TGTGCCAGCAGTTCGGGGACAGGACATGGCTACACCTTC. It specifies CASSSGTGHGYTF.

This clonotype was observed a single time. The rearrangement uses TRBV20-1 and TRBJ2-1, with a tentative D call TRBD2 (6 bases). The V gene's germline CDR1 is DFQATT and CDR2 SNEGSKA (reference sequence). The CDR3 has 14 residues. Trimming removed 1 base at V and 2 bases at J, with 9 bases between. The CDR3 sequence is CSARVGTPYNEQFF. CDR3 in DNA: TGCAGTGCTAGAGTCGGGACTCCCTACAATGAGCAGTTCTTC.

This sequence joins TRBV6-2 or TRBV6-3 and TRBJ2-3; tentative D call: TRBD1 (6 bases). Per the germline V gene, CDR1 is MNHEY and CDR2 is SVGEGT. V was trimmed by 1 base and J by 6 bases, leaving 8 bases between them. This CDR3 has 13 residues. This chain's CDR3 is CASSYFGQDTQYF. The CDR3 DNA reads TGTGCCAGCAGTTACTTTGGACAGGATACGCAGTATTTT.

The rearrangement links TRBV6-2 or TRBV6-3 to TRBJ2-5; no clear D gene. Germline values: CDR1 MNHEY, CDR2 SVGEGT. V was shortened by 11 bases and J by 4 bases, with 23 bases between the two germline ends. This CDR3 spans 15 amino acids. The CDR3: CASQSRTPEGETQYF. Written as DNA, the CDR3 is TGTGCCTCGCAATCTCGGACCCCCGAAGGAGAGACCCAGTACTTC.

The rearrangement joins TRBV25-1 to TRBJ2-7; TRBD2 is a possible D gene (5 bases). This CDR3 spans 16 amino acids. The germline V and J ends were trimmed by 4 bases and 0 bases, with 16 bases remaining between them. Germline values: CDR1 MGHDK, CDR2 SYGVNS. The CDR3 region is CASSGTEAASSYEQYF. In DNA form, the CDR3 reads TGTGCCAGCAGTGGGACGGAGGCTGCAAGCTCCTACGAGCAGTACTTC.

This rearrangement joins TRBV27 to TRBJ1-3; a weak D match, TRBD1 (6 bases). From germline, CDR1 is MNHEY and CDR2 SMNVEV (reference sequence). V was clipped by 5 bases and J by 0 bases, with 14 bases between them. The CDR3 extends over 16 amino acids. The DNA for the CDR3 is TGTGCCAGCAGTACCTCCAGGGGAAGCTCTGGAAACACCATATATTTT. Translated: CASSTSRGSSGNTIYF.

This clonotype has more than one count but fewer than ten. The chain's CDR3 is CASSWTPDEQYF. DNA of the CDR3: TGTGCCAGCAGTTGGACCCCTGACGAGCAGTACTTC. The genes are TRBV6-6 and TRBJ2-7; no reliable D call. V was cut by 4 bases and J by 5 bases, with 9 bases left in between. Per the germline V gene, CDR1 is MNHNY and CDR2 is SVGAGI (reference sequence). The CDR3 sequence is 12 residues long.

For the CDR3, the DNA is TGCGCCAGCAGCTTGCACAGAGCCTACAATGAGCAGTTCTTC. Its protein is CASSLHRAYNEQFF. This rearrangement joins TRBV5-1 to TRBJ2-1, with no clear D. Between the trimmed V and J ends, which lost 1 base and 2 bases, there was a span of 7 bases. Germline V CDR1 and CDR2: SGHRS, YFSETQ. The CDR3 contains 14 residues.

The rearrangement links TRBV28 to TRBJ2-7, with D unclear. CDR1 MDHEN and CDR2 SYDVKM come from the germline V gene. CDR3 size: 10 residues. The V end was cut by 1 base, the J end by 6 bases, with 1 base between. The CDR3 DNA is TGTGCCAGCAGTTTATTCGAGCAGTACTTC. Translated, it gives CASSLFEQYF.

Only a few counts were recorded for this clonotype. The CDR3 DNA follows: TGTGCCAGCAGCGCCACGGATATCCATGAGCAGTTCTTC. Translating gives CASSATDIHEQFF. V usage is TRBV12-3 or TRBV12-4 and J usage is TRBJ2-1; D is unresolved. The CDR3 runs to 13 residues. V lost 6 bases to trimming and J lost 8 bases, with 14 bases between them.

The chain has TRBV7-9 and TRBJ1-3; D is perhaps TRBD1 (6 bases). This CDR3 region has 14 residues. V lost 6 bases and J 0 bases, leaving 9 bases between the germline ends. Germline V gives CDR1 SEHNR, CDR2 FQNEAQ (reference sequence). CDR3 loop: CASSIGGSGNTIYF. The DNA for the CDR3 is TGTGCCAGCAGTATAGGGGGCTCTGGAAACACCATATATTTT.

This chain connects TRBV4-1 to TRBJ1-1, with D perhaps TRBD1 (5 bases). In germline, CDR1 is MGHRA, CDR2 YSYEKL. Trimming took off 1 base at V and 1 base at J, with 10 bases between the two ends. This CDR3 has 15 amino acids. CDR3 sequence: CASSQVYGGNTEAFF. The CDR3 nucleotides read TGCGCCAGCAGCCAAGTGTACGGGGGGAACACTGAAGCTTTCTTT.

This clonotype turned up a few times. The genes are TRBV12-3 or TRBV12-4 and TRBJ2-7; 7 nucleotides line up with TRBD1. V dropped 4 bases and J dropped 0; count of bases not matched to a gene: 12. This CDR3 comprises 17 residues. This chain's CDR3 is CASSSHKLGQVSYEQYF. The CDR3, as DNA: TGTGCCAGCAGTTCCCACAAACTTGGACAGGTCTCCTACGAGCAGTACTTC.